This T cell receptor beta chain is from a study of blood T cell repertoires in COVID-19. Looking at the study overall: T cells, B-cell-depleted T cells, or PBMCs provided the cDNA or gDNA that served as material.

The table came from immunoSEQ multiplex PCR; TCRdb's copy has only in-frame clones and leaves some out. The sample lists around 30,000 clones; 90% were seen once. Germline CDR1 is MNHEY and CDR2 is SVGAGI. CDR3 length equals 13 residues. V was trimmed by 8 bases and J by 8 bases, leaving 18 bases between them. The clonotype was recovered from a man aged 55 to 70 with active COVID-19. The chain links TRBV6-5 to TRBJ1-2, with D perhaps matching TRBD1 (5 bases). What was sequenced was peripheral blood. This chain's CDR3 is CASSGRAVIGYTF. The DNA of the CDR3 is TGTGCCAGCTCGGGCAGGGCCGTAATCGGCTACACCTTC.